This T cell receptor (beta chain) was observed in a study of T cell responses to AZD1222 COVID-19 vaccine. Study-level points and caveats: Females made up more of the donors, who were largely white British, and clonal diversity may have come out too low. With two AZD1222 doses given, Spike-specific TCR breadth and depth both rose. Of spike-specific TCRs, nearly half reportedly target regions left unmutated in variants. Repertoires were obtained only post-peak T cell response.

This table comes from immunoSEQ multiplex PCR, and its TCRdb copy is limited to in-frame clones, with some not included. The table has under 150,000 clones, 70% to 90% seen once. The CDR3 covers 17 residues. V was pared by 1 base and J by 5 bases, with 9 bases of the junction left unmatched. Germline lookup yields CDR1 SEHNR and CDR2 FQNEAQ (reference sequence). The sample holds one count of this clone. What it binds is not known. The source of this sequence is an adult in good health. J is TRBJ2-5 and V is TRBV7-9; 11 positions agree with TRBD2. The material was peripheral blood, obtained on day 0 of AZD1222 vaccination. The CDR3 bases are TGTGCCAGCAGCTTAGGGGACACTAGCGGGAGAGGGGAGACCCAGTACTTC. As protein: CASSLGDTSGRGETQYF.